The next 30 T cell receptor beta chains were all read from a single sample in a study of T-cell reconstitution after alpha-beta-depleted transplantation in children. A library of TCRbeta sequences, prepared with unique molecular identifiers, was generated. TCRdb recomputed calls from the PCR reads with MiXCR, one row per CDR3 protein. Of fewer than 700,000 distinct CDR3 sequences listed, 10% to 15% were seen once; the top ten hold 2% to 2.5%. The starting material was PBMCs, mostly from graft donor cells, obtained 360 days after TCRalphabeta/CD19-depleted stem cell transplant. These receptors came from a male patient aged 10-17 years who had a stem cell transplant for acute myeloid leukemia, so the T cells may come from the graft donor.

This clonotype was found many times. This sequence joins TRBV14 and TRBJ2-1, with 12 nucleotides matching TRBD2. The germline CDR1 and CDR2 sequences are SGHDN and FVKESK. The CDR3 loop spans 16 amino acids. V was clipped by 2 bases and J by 7 bases; unmatched bases: 6. The CDR3 protein is CASSQSTSGSANEQFF. CDR3 bases: TGTGCCAGCAGCCAATCGACTAGCGGGAGCGCAAATGAGCAGTTCTTC. The full variable domain, rest sourced from reference TRBV14 and TRBJ2-1, is EAGVTQFPSHSVIEKGQTVTLRCDPISGHDNLYWYRRVMGKEIKFLLHFVKESKQDESGMPNNRFLAERTGGTYSTLKVQPAELEDSGVYFCASSQSTSGSANEQFFGPGTRLTVL.

This clonotype came up a few times. The chain employs TRBV5-5 and TRBJ2-2; D is perhaps TRBD1 or TRBD2 (5 bases each). The CDR3 has 17 amino acids. The V end was cut by 3 bases, the J end by 2 bases, with 17 bases between. From germline, CDR1 is SGHKS and CDR2 YYEKEE (reference sequence). The CDR3 loop reads CASSWGWANRNTGELFF. As DNA, the CDR3 is TGTGCCAGCAGCTGGGGGTGGGCTAACAGAAACACCGGGGAGCTGTTTTTT. The full variable domain, rest sourced from reference TRBV5-5 and TRBJ2-2, is DAGVTQSPTHLIKTRGQQVTLRCSPISGHKSVSWYQQVLGQGPQFIFQYYEKEERGRGNFPDRFSARQFPNYSSELNVNALLLGDSALYLCASSWGWANRNTGELFFGEGSRLTVL.

The chain has TRBV18 and TRBJ2-1; TRBD2 aligns across 9 bases. CDR1 KGHSH and CDR2 LQKENI come from the germline V gene. The CDR3 sequence is 15 residues long. The V gene end was trimmed by 3 bases and the J gene end by 5 bases; junction bases not matched to a gene: 5. The chain's CDR3 is CASSPEAGGHNEQFF. The CDR3 nucleotides are TGTGCCAGCTCACCGGAGGCGGGAGGGCACAATGAGCAGTTCTTC.

This clonotype was picked up a small number of times. The chain links TRBV20-1 to TRBJ2-7; no reliable D call. The V gene lost 0 bases and the J gene lost 2 bases, with 8 bases spanning the gap. CDR3 size: 13 residues. Looked up from germline, CDR1 is DFQATT and CDR2 is SNEGSKA (reference sequence). CDR3 in amino acids: CSARDWLTYEQYF. CDR3 nucleotides: TGCAGTGCTAGAGATTGGTTAACCTACGAGCAGTACTTC.

The chain combines TRBV4-3 with TRBJ2-1; the match to TRBD2 covers 9 bases. CDR1 is LGHNA, CDR2 YSLEER, per germline. V lost 4 bases, J lost 7 bases, and 8 bases stayed unmatched. The CDR3 spans 15 residues. DNA of the CDR3: TGCGCCAGCAGCCGGGCGGTTCTAGCGGGGAATGAGCAGTTCTTC. This codes for CASSRAVLAGNEQFF.

The rearrangement joins TRBV4-2 to TRBJ2-7; tentative D call: TRBD2 (6 bases). The CDR3 loop spans 16 amino acids. The germline CDR1 and CDR2 sequences are LGHNA and YNFKEQ. Trimming took off 1 base at V and 3 bases at J, with 16 bases between the two ends. The CDR3 DNA reads as TGTGCCAGCAGCCAAGGGAAGGGTAGCGGAAACTACGAGCAGTACTTC. Translation: CASSQGKGSGNYEQYF.

This clonotype has more than one count but fewer than ten. The rearrangement links TRBV28 to TRBJ2-7; D remains unclear. The CDR3 sequence is 16 residues long. The germline gives CDR1 MDHEN, CDR2 SYDVKM. The V end was cut by 3 bases, the J end by 1 base, with 16 bases between. The CDR3 loop is CASSLELRSPSYEQYF. CDR3 coding DNA: TGTGCCAGCAGTTTGGAACTCAGGAGCCCTTCCTACGAGCAGTACTTC.

The gene calls are TRBV20-1 and TRBJ2-1, with 10 bases identical to TRBD2. Per germline, CDR1 DFQATT and CDR2 SNEGSKA (reference sequence). CDR3 length equals 17 residues. The V and J ends lost 6 bases and 0 bases, in that order; junction bases with no gene match: 11. The CDR3 nucleotides are TGCAGTGCCCCCCTAGCGGGAGCGCCGGGCTCCTACAATGAGCAGTTCTTC. It yields the protein CSAPLAGAPGSYNEQFF.

The table lists this clonotype with many counts. The chain employs TRBV7-2 and TRBJ2-1; 9 bases agree with TRBD2. Germline CDR1 and CDR2: SGHTA and FQGNSA. Trimming took 1 base from V and 8 from J; bases not matched to a gene: 9. This CDR3 spans 16 amino acids. CDR3 protein: CASSLGREGWRHEQFF. For the CDR3, the DNA is TGTGCCAGCAGCTTAGGGCGGGAGGGATGGAGGCATGAGCAGTTCTTC.

This rearrangement joins TRBV7-2 to TRBJ1-1; D unclear. Germline lookup yields CDR1 SGHTA and CDR2 FQGNSA. The CDR3 runs to 14 residues. V lost 1 base and J lost 0, with 6 bases in between. For the CDR3, the DNA is TGTGCCAGCAGCTTAGGGCTGGTGAACACTGAAGCTTTCTTT. Protein sequence: CASSLGLVNTEAFF.

The chain uses TRBV20-1 and TRBJ1-5; no firm D call. Trimming left V 3 bases short and J 4 bases short, with 10 bases between. The CDR3 has 13 amino acids. Germline-derived CDR1 and CDR2 are DFQATT and SNEGSKA (reference sequence). The CDR3 here is CSASLGVNQPQHF. The CDR3, as DNA: TGCAGTGCTAGCCTCGGGGTGAATCAGCCCCAGCATTTT.

This clonotype has just a few counts. V usage is TRBV6-2 or TRBV6-3 and J usage is TRBJ2-5; D uncertain. This CDR3 is built from 14 residues. V lost 6 bases to trimming and J lost 3 bases, with 14 bases between them. Looked up from germline, CDR1 is MNHEY and CDR2 is SVGEGT. CDR3 in DNA: TGTGCCAGCAGCCGGTTTATTGCGAAAGAGACCCAGTACTTC. This codes for CASSRFIAKETQYF.

This sequence joins TRBV18 and TRBJ2-5, with D possibly TRBD2 on 5 matching bases. This CDR3 comprises 13 residues. The V end lost 2 bases, the J end lost 1 base, and 5 bases lay between the germline ends. Germline-derived CDR1 and CDR2 are KGHSH and LQKENI. The CDR3 region is CASSPEGQETQYF. CDR3 DNA: TGTGCCAGCTCACCAGAGGGCCAAGAGACCCAGTACTTC.

This clonotype was counted only a few times. The chain couples TRBV30 to TRBJ1-1; D possibly corresponds to TRBD1 (6 bases). From germline, CDR1 is GTSNPN and CDR2 SVGIG (reference sequence). V was cut by 0 bases and J by 5 bases, with 22 bases left in between. The CDR3 is 17 amino acids. CDR3 protein: CAWSVLRAARGETEAFF. The CDR3 DNA sequence: TGTGCCTGGAGTGTACTGCGGGCAGCTAGGGGGGAGACTGAAGCTTTCTTT.

The CDR3 sequence: CASTSMGLAGGSYEQYF. The CDR3 DNA reads as TGTGCCAGCACTTCTATGGGACTAGCGGGAGGGTCCTACGAGCAGTACTTC. V and J are TRBV28 and TRBJ2-7, with 16 bases aligning to TRBD2. With V trimmed by 7 bases and J by 1 base, 7 bases remained unmatched. Per the germline V gene, CDR1 is MDHEN and CDR2 is SYDVKM. There are 17 residues in the CDR3.

This clonotype was observed a few times. The rearrangement uses TRBV14 and TRBJ2-2, with TRBD2 matching over 9 bases. The germline V gene has CDR1 SGHDN and CDR2 FVKESK. The CDR3 covers 21 residues. V lost 1 base and J lost 5; bases outside the gene matches: 20. CDR3 amino acids: CASSQGPLPFLAGPSTGELFF. In nucleotides, the CDR3 is TGTGCCAGCAGCCAAGGCCCTTTACCCTTCCTAGCGGGACCGTCGACCGGGGAGCTGTTTTTT.

About this clonotype: A read error may explain this, as a much larger clone is one base away. This chain links TRBV4-3 with TRBJ2-4; 9 bases match TRBD1. CDR1 and CDR2 from the germline V gene are LGHNA and YSLEER. The CDR3 totals 15 residues. In DNA form, the CDR3 reads TGCGCCAGCAGCCAGACAGGGGGAGCCAAAAGCATTCAGTACTTC. As protein: CASSQTGGAKSIQYF.

This clonotype was detected many times. This chain joins TRBV20-1 and TRBJ2-5, with D perhaps TRBD2 (6 bases). In germline, CDR1 is DFQATT, CDR2 SNEGSKA (reference sequence). V gave up 0 bases and J gave up 4 bases, with 12 bases separating them. This CDR3 has 14 residues. Here the CDR3 DNA reads TGCAGTGCTAGAGATCGGGGGTTTGGAGAGACCCAGTACTTC. Its translation: CSARDRGFGETQYF.

This clonotype has a count of ten or more. The J gene is TRBJ2-1, the V gene TRBV5-5, with 11 bases that match TRBD2. The V gene end was trimmed by 1 base and the J gene end by 7 bases; junction bases not matched to a gene: 4. Germline-derived CDR1 and CDR2 are SGHKS and YYEKEE (reference sequence). The CDR3 is made up of 15 amino acids. The CDR3 loop reads CASSLKLAGDNEQFF. In DNA, the CDR3 is TGTGCCAGCAGCTTGAAACTAGCGGGAGATAATGAGCAGTTCTTC.

The rearrangement uses TRBV4-3 and TRBJ2-3; D remains unclear. CDR3 length equals 17 residues. Trimming took off 4 bases at V and 0 bases at J, with 17 bases between the two ends. CDR1 is LGHNA and CDR2 is YSLEER in the germline V gene. CDR3 sequence (DNA): TGCGCCAGCAGCCCGCGAACTCAAACCCATAGCACAGATACGCAGTATTTT. Protein: CASSPRTQTHSTDTQYF.

In this sample, this clonotype turned up many times. The chain is built from TRBV4-3 and TRBJ2-7, with 9 bases fitting TRBD1. V was clipped by 4 bases and J by 7 bases; unmatched bases: 11. Germline V gene lookup returns CDR1 LGHNA and CDR2 YSLEER. The CDR3 runs 15 residues. DNA of the CDR3: TGCGCCAGCAGCCGGGGCGGACAGGGGATCTCGGAGCAGTACTTC. Translating gives CASSRGGQGISEQYF.

The rearrangement uses TRBV11-3 and TRBJ2-2; D gene ambiguous. Germline V gives CDR1 SGHNT, CDR2 YENEEA. This CDR3 comprises 14 residues. The V end was cut by 5 bases, the J end by 7 bases, with 14 bases between. This chain's CDR3 is CASSHSGPVGELFF. The CDR3 DNA is TGTGCCAGCAGCCATAGTGGGCCCGTCGGGGAGCTGTTTTTT.

The rearrangement uses TRBV11-3 and TRBJ2-2, with D perhaps matching TRBD1 (6 bases). This CDR3 has 16 amino acids. V gave up 2 bases and J gave up 3 bases, with 13 bases separating them. From germline, CDR1 is SGHNT and CDR2 YENEEA. Written as DNA, the CDR3 is TGTGCCAGCAGCTTAAGCTCCGGGACACACACCGGGGAGCTGTTTTTT. This gives the protein CASSLSSGTHTGELFF.

This clonotype was detected once. This sequence joins TRBV12-3 or TRBV12-4 and TRBJ2-2; TRBD2 matches at 9 bases. CDR3 length equals 16 residues. V lost 7 bases, J lost 5 bases, and 11 bases stayed unmatched. DNA for the CDR3: TGTGCCAGCACCACCTTAGCGGGAGTACGAACCGGGGAGCTGTTTTTT. Its protein is CASTTLAGVRTGELFF.

The chain combines TRBV4-3 with TRBJ1-1; TRBD1 matches at 9 bases. The germline V gene encodes CDR1 LGHNA and CDR2 YSLEER. V lost 2 bases to trimming and J lost 1 base; unmatched junction nucleotides: 2. The CDR3 consists of 15 residues. DNA of the CDR3: TGCGCCAGCAGCCAATGGGACAGGGCGAACACTGAAGCTTTCTTT. This sequence encodes CASSQWDRANTEAFF.

Ten or more counts support this clonotype. The rearrangement joins TRBV12-3 or TRBV12-4 to TRBJ2-7; the match to TRBD2 covers 7 bases. The CDR3 covers 15 residues. With 5 bases clipped from V and 3 bases from J, the junction kept 10 bases outside the gene matches. Here the CDR3 DNA reads TGTGCCAGCAGTCGCCCTAGCGGAGGAATCTACGAGCAGTACTTC. It specifies CASSRPSGGIYEQYF.

This clonotype has only a few counts. CDR3 amino acids: CATGGLDEQYF. CDR3 in DNA: TGTGCCACCGGGGGGTTGGACGAGCAGTACTTC. The J gene is TRBJ2-7, the V gene TRBV24-1; TRBD2 might be the D (6 bases). The CDR3 sequence is 11 residues long. Germline CDR1 reads KGHDR; CDR2 reads SFDVKD. V dropped 9 bases and J dropped 5 bases, with 10 bases sitting between them.

The J gene is TRBJ2-6, the V gene TRBV27; 7 nucleotides agree with TRBD1. The germline CDR1 and CDR2 sequences are MNHEY and SMNVEV (reference sequence). There are 15 residues in the CDR3. V shed 7 bases and J 2 bases; nucleotides not matched to a gene: 5. The CDR3 loop reads CASTRQGAGANVLTF. In DNA, the CDR3 is TGTGCCAGCACCCGGCAGGGGGCTGGGGCCAACGTCCTGACTTTC.

This clonotype was detected only a few times. The rearrangement links TRBV9 to TRBJ2-3, with D maybe TRBD2 (7 bases). V was cut by 3 bases and J by 1 base, with 15 bases left in between. CDR1 and CDR2 (germline): SGDLS, YYNGEE. The CDR3 is 16 residues long. This chain's CDR3 is CASSALQGRGTDTQYF. The CDR3 DNA reads as TGTGCCAGCAGCGCACTTCAGGGGAGGGGCACAGATACGCAGTATTTT.

The chain is built from TRBV7-2 and TRBJ2-7; 9 bases are a match to TRBD1. Losses at the gene ends were 4 bases for V and 3 bases for J; bases not matched to a gene: 4. The germline V gene has CDR1 SGHTA and CDR2 FQGNSA. CDR3 length: 14 residues. The CDR3, as DNA: TGTGCCAGCAGCTGGGGACAGGGATTCTACGAGCAGTACTTC. Residues: CASSWGQGFYEQYF. The whole variable domain, remainder taken from reference TRBV7-2 and TRBJ2-7, is GAGVSQSPSNKVTEKGKDVELRCDPISGHTALYWYRQSLGQGLEFLIYFQGNSAPDKSGLPSDRFSAERTGGSVSTLTIQRTQQEDSAVYLCASSWGQGFYEQYFGPGTRLTVT.